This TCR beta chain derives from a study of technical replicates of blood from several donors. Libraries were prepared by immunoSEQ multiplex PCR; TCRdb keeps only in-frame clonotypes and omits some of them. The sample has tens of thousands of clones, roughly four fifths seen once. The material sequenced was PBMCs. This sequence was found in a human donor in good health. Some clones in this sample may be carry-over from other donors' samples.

The CDR3 DNA is TGCGCCAGCAGCTTAGTCTCACAGGTGGGAGGTAGCACTGAAGCTTTCTTT. Protein sequence: CASSLVSQVGGSTEAFF. The chain carries TRBV5-1 and TRBJ1-1, with a possible D match to TRBD1 (5 bases). The length of the CDR3 is 17 residues. V was shortened by 2 bases and J by 4 bases, with 21 bases between the two germline ends. Germline values: CDR1 SGHRS, CDR2 YFSETQ.